The next 30 T cell receptor beta chains were all read from a single sample in a study of blood T cells in healthy people across ages. Using a J-beta primer mix together with a sample-barcoded 5' primer, a second PCR was run for roughly 7 to 11 cycles. Each CDR3 protein is one row after TCRdb ran MiXCR on the 5' RACE reads. The sample has some 1.4 million distinct CDR3 sequences; about 43% are singletons. Input material: blood. These receptors were collected from a woman aged 18 to 35 in good health.

The chain carries TRBV27 and TRBJ2-5, with 13 bases lining up with TRBD2. The CDR3 extends over 13 amino acids. Germline trimming cut 5 bases from V and 13 bases from J; bases unmatched to any gene: 7. CDR1 and CDR2 (germline): MNHEY, SMNVEV (reference sequence). The CDR3 reads CASSQGLAGVWYF. As DNA, the CDR3 is TGTGCCAGCAGTCAAGGACTAGCGGGAGTCTGGTACTTC.

This chain uses TRBV9 with TRBJ1-2, with D perhaps TRBD1 (6 bases). Germline CDR1 and CDR2: SGDLS and YYNGEE. V lost 0 bases to trimming and J lost 5 bases, with 17 bases between them. CDR3 length: 16 residues. The CDR3 bases are TGTGCCAGCAGCGTAGCAGGGACAAACAGGGAGTATGGCTACACCTTC. It yields the protein CASSVAGTNREYGYTF. Using reference TRBV9 and TRBJ1-2 for the parts outside the CDR3, the full variable domain is DSGVTQTPKHLITATGQRVTLRCSPRSGDLSVYWYQQSLDQGLQFLIQYYNGEERAKGNILERFSAQQFPDLHSELNLSSLELGDSALYFCASSVAGTNREYGYTFGSGTRLTVV.

The V gene is TRBV10-1, the J gene TRBJ2-7; D gene ambiguous. The V end was cut by 4 bases, the J end by 7 bases, with 32 bases between. CDR3 length: 19 amino acids. In germline, CDR1 is WNHNN, CDR2 SYGVQD (reference sequence). DNA for the CDR3: TGCGCCAGCAGTGGGCCGGCGGTGAATAGCTATAAAGTTCAGGATGAGCAGTACTTC. This translates into CASSGPAVNSYKVQDEQYF.

The J gene is TRBJ2-3, the V gene TRBV7-2; 10 nucleotides match TRBD2. CDR3 size: 19 residues. CDR1 and CDR2 from the germline V gene are SGHTA and FQGNSA. Germline trimming cut 1 base from V and 0 bases from J; bases unmatched to any gene: 10. DNA of the CDR3: TGTGCCAGCAGCTTAGTGGTAGCGGGAGGTTCTCCTAGCACAGATACGCAGTATTTT. Translation gives CASSLVVAGGSPSTDTQYF.

The J gene is TRBJ1-6, the V gene TRBV15; weak D call: TRBD1 (5 bases). Trimming took 3 bases from V and 8 from J, leaving 14 bases between them. Germline V gene data show CDR1 as LNHNV and CDR2 as YYDKDF (reference sequence). The CDR3 runs to 15 residues. CDR3 amino acids: CATSRGRGGDSPLHF. Here the CDR3 DNA reads TGTGCCACCAGCAGGGGACGGGGCGGGGATTCACCCCTCCACTTT.

This rearrangement joins TRBV7-3 to TRBJ2-2; perhaps TRBD2 as D (6 bases). CDR3 length: 14 residues. Germline V gives CDR1 SGHTA, CDR2 FQGTGA. The V end lost 5 bases, the J end lost 5 bases, and 12 bases lay between the germline ends. This CDR3 is CASSDGGGTGELFF. CDR3 in DNA: TGTGCCAGCAGCGACGGGGGAGGAACCGGGGAGCTGTTTTTT. The complete variable domain, with remaining parts taken from reference TRBV7-3 and TRBJ2-2, reads GAGVSQTPSNKVTEKGKYVELRCDPISGHTALYWYRQSLGQGPEFLIYFQGTGAADDSGLPNDRFFAVRPEGSVSTLKIQRTERGDSAVYLCASSDGGGTGELFFGEGSRLTVL.

The chain uses TRBV5-1 and TRBJ1-5, with TRBD1 identical over 10 bases. Germline assignment: CDR1 SGHRS and CDR2 YFSETQ. V trimming: 4 bases; J trimming: 5 bases; junction bases outside the gene matches: 6. The CDR3 spans 15 residues. DNA of the CDR3: TGCGCCAGCAGCCCTTACGGGACAGGGGATCAGCCCCAGCATTTT. It yields the protein CASSPYGTGDQPQHF.

This clonotype has just one count. V gene TRBV19 combines with J gene TRBJ2-2, with D unclear. The CDR3 spans 14 residues. V lost 8 bases, J lost 4 bases, and 14 bases lay in between. Germline assignment: CDR1 LNHDA and CDR2 SQIVND (reference sequence). The CDR3 coding sequence is TGTGCCAGTTCTCGGACGGCAGGCACCGGGGAGCTGTTTTTT. Its protein product is CASSRTAGTGELFF.

This clonotype was found a few times. This rearrangement joins TRBV28 to TRBJ2-7; D is possibly TRBD1 or TRBD2 (5 bases each). The germline CDR1 and CDR2 sequences are MDHEN and SYDVKM. CDR3 length: 13 amino acids. V was trimmed by 8 bases and J by 5 bases, leaving 16 bases between them. Here the CDR3 reads CASGSGPVNEQYF. The CDR3 coding sequence is TGTGCCAGCGGGTCGGGGCCCGTGAACGAGCAGTACTTC.

This clonotype was detected only a few times. This chain uses TRBV2 with TRBJ2-5; D may correspond to TRBD1 or TRBD2 (5 bases each). V lost 6 bases and J lost 5, with 13 bases in between. Germline V gene sequence: CDR1 SNHLY, CDR2 FYNNEI. This CDR3 is built from 13 residues. As DNA, the CDR3 is TGTGCCAGCAGCGCACTAGGGGAGGAGACCCAGTACTTC. It codes for CASSALGEETQYF.

The chain couples TRBV10-1 to TRBJ2-3, with unresolved D. The CDR3 totals 13 residues. Germline lookup yields CDR1 WNHNN and CDR2 SYGVQD (reference sequence). The V gene lost 0 bases and the J gene lost 2 bases, with 3 bases spanning the gap. This chain's CDR3 is CASSESDTDTQYF. Here the CDR3 DNA reads TGCGCCAGCAGTGAGTCGGACACAGATACGCAGTATTTT.

Here the CDR3 DNA reads TGCGCCAGCAGCTTGACTCCGGGGGACCTCTCCTACAATGAGCAGTTCTTC. This gives the protein CASSLTPGDLSYNEQFF. The rearrangement links TRBV5-1 to TRBJ2-1; maybe TRBD2 (6 bases). The CDR3 covers 17 residues. Germline values: CDR1 SGHRS, CDR2 YFSETQ. The V end was cut by 1 base, the J end by 0 bases, with 14 bases between.

This clonotype was detected only a few times. The V call is TRBV5-1, the J call TRBJ1-1; D may be TRBD1 (6 bases). The CDR3 covers 15 residues. The germline CDR1 and CDR2 sequences are SGHRS and YFSETQ. The V and J ends lost 0 bases and 4 bases respectively, with 13 bases between them. The CDR3: CASSLAGGAATEAFF. The CDR3 DNA sequence: TGCGCCAGCAGCTTGGCCGGGGGGGCCGCCACTGAAGCTTTCTTT.

A few counts support this clonotype. The V call is TRBV10-3, the J call TRBJ2-3; D remains ambiguous. Germline V gene sequence: CDR1 ENHRY, CDR2 SYGVKD. Trimming removed 3 bases at V and 11 bases at J, with 15 bases between. The CDR3 is 13 amino acids. Written as DNA, the CDR3 is TGTGCCATCAGTGATTCGCCCCCGTCGGAGCAGTATTTT. It specifies CAISDSPPSEQYF.

The gene calls are TRBV20-1 and TRBJ2-1; 7 bases are shared with TRBD2. Trimming cost V 6 bases and J 8 bases; bases outside gene matches: 13. CDR1 is DFQATT and CDR2 is SNEGSKA in the germline V gene (reference sequence). This CDR3 region has 14 residues. The CDR3: CSAQIGRELYEQFF. CDR3 nucleotides: TGCAGTGCCCAAATAGGGCGGGAGTTATATGAGCAGTTCTTC.

The chain uses TRBV3-1 and TRBJ1-5; 9 bases line up with TRBD1. The CDR3 consists of 15 residues. Germline loops: CDR1 LGHDT, CDR2 YNNKEL (reference sequence). With 2 bases clipped from V and 3 bases from J, the junction kept 2 bases outside the gene matches. CDR3 residues: CASSQRTGDNQPQHF. The CDR3 DNA follows: TGTGCCAGCAGCCAAAGGACAGGGGACAATCAGCCCCAGCATTTT. Variable domain in full (rest from reference TRBV3-1 and TRBJ1-5): DTAVSQTPKYLVTQMGNDKSIKCEQNLGHDTMYWYKQDSKKFLKIMFSYNNKELIINETVPNRFSPKSPDKAHLNLHINSLELGDSAVYFCASSQRTGDNQPQHFGDGTRLSIL.

The chain links TRBV3-1 to TRBJ2-7; TRBD1 is a possible D gene (6 bases). The J call could be wrong; TRBJ2-4 is a better fit for the DNA end. Germline CDR1 and CDR2: LGHDT and YNNKEL (reference sequence). The CDR3 spans 17 residues. The CDR3 sequence: CASSQNRSNEGVHIQYF. The CDR3 DNA follows: TGTGCCAGCAGCCAAAATAGGTCCAACGAGGGGGTGCACATTCAGTACTTC.

A few counts support this clonotype. This rearrangement joins TRBV5-1 to TRBJ2-5, with D unresolved. Germline lookup yields CDR1 SGHRS and CDR2 YFSETQ. Deletions cut 5 bases from V and 3 bases from J, with 11 bases between. The CDR3 covers 13 residues. The CDR3 spells CASRSEVKETQYF. The CDR3 coding sequence is TGCGCCAGCAGGTCTGAGGTGAAAGAGACCCAGTACTTC.

The sample holds a few counts of this clonotype. The V call is TRBV4-2, the J call TRBJ2-1, with D uncertain. This CDR3 is 15 amino acids long. Germline assignment: CDR1 LGHNA and CDR2 YNFKEQ. The V and J ends lost 0 bases and 6 bases respectively, with 12 bases between them. CDR3 region: CASSQDILPGNEQFF. Written as DNA, the CDR3 is TGTGCCAGCAGCCAAGATATCCTCCCCGGCAATGAGCAGTTCTTC.

The genes are TRBV11-2 and TRBJ2-1; 13 nucleotides align to TRBD2. This CDR3 is built from 15 residues. Looked up from germline, CDR1 is SGHAT and CDR2 is FQNNGV. After removal of 5 bases from V and 8 bases from J, the junction contained 6 bases not matched to a gene. CDR3 region: CASSHGTSGADEQFF. CDR3 in DNA: TGTGCCAGCAGCCACGGGACTAGCGGGGCCGATGAGCAGTTCTTC.

In this sample, this clonotype turned up a few times. This chain uses TRBV29-1 with TRBJ2-1; 13 nucleotides line up with TRBD2. This CDR3 comprises 14 residues. Germline V gene data show CDR1 as SQVTM and CDR2 as ANQGSEA. With 0 bases clipped from V and 7 bases from J, the junction kept 0 bases outside the gene matches. CDR3: CSVEEGLAGNEQFF. CDR3 sequence (DNA): TGCAGCGTTGAAGAGGGACTAGCGGGGAATGAGCAGTTCTTC.

V is TRBV9 and J is TRBJ1-1, with a tentative D call TRBD1 (5 bases). Trimming removed 3 bases at V and 5 bases at J, with 17 bases between. Germline CDR1 reads SGDLS; CDR2 reads YYNGEE. There are 15 residues in the CDR3. This CDR3 reads CASSADSNPGTEAFF. The CDR3 DNA is TGTGCCAGCAGCGCCGACAGCAACCCCGGGACTGAAGCTTTCTTT.

The chain has TRBV11-2 and TRBJ2-7; D is unclear. Germline CDR1 SGHAT, CDR2 FQNNGV. Trimming left V 3 bases short and J 0 bases short, with 12 bases between. The CDR3 runs 15 residues. The CDR3 bases are TGTGCCAGCAGCTTGGATAATCTTGCCTCCTACGAGCAGTACTTC. It specifies CASSLDNLASYEQYF. Full variable domain (rest looked up from reference TRBV11-2 and TRBJ2-7): EAGVAQSPRYKIIEKRQSVAFWCNPISGHATLYWYQQILGQGPKLLIQFQNNGVVDDSQLPKDRFSAERLKGVDSTLKIQPAKLEDSAVYLCASSLDNLASYEQYFGPGTRLTVT.

This clonotype was found a few times. The chain uses TRBV12-3 or TRBV12-4 and TRBJ1-2; a possible D gene is TRBD1 (6 bases). The V end lost 2 bases, the J end lost 8 bases, and 12 bases lay between the germline ends. This CDR3 has 13 residues. The CDR3 nucleotides are TGTGCCAGCAGTTTATGGGACACGCGGGGCTACACCTTC. Its translation: CASSLWDTRGYTF.

The chain combines TRBV10-3 with TRBJ2-3; TRBD1 matches 9 bases. Germline lookup yields CDR1 ENHRY and CDR2 SYGVKD. The CDR3 totals 17 residues. Trimming took 2 bases from V and 3 from J; bases not matched to a gene: 9. The CDR3 nucleotides are TGTGCCATCAGTGAGGAGGGACAGGGTTTTAGAACAGATACGCAGTATTTT. Protein: CAISEEGQGFRTDTQYF.

The chain uses TRBV5-1 and TRBJ2-7; D is unclear. Per the germline V gene, CDR1 is SGHRS and CDR2 is YFSETQ. With 4 bases removed from V and 0 bases from J, the gap between germline ends came to 11 bases. There are 14 residues in the CDR3. CDR3 DNA sequence: TGCGCCAGCAGCCCGAGGCCCAGCTCCTACGAGCAGTACTTC. Protein sequence: CASSPRPSSYEQYF.

This clonotype showed up just a few times. The J gene is TRBJ2-1, the V gene TRBV3-1; D might be TRBD1 (5 bases). CDR1 is LGHDT and CDR2 is YNNKEL in the germline V gene (reference sequence). V dropped 4 bases and J dropped 8 bases, with 21 bases sitting between them. The CDR3 consists of 16 residues. The CDR3 DNA reads TGTGCCAGCAGCCGCCGGACACTTCTTAAGGGGCATGAGCAGTTCTTC. As protein: CASSRRTLLKGHEQFF.

The chain links TRBV20-1 to TRBJ1-1; D is unclear. This CDR3 has 14 amino acids. Trimming left V 7 bases short and J 0 bases short, with 15 bases between. Germline V gene lookup returns CDR1 DFQATT and CDR2 SNEGSKA (reference sequence). CDR3 sequence (DNA): TGCAGTGTCCCGAGAGGCAGTTTGAACACTGAAGCTTTCTTT. Protein: CSVPRGSLNTEAFF.

V gene TRBV4-2 combines with J gene TRBJ2-3; TRBD2 aligns across 10 bases. This CDR3 has 18 residues. V was clipped by 1 base and J by 5 bases; unmatched bases: 12. CDR1 is LGHNA, CDR2 YNFKEQ, per germline. DNA of the CDR3: TGTGCCAGCAGCCAAGGAGGGCTGAGCGGGGGGGCTAGAGATACGCAGTATTTT. Its translation is CASSQGGLSGGARDTQYF.

The V gene is TRBV2, the J gene TRBJ1-4; TRBD1 is a possible D gene (5 bases). This CDR3 contains 14 residues. Germline CDR1 is SNHLY and CDR2 is FYNNEI. V dropped 2 bases and J dropped 8 bases, with 12 bases sitting between them. The CDR3 here is CASSEWQGGEKLFF. The CDR3 bases are TGTGCCAGCAGTGAATGGCAGGGTGGGGAAAAACTGTTTTTT.